This T cell receptor (beta chain) emerged from a study of cytomegalovirus exposure and HLA in healthy donors. Study-level background: Drawn from HLA-typed donors, 80 million to 100 million unique TCRs were held in an early data release. Regarding the study as a whole: The study reported that TCR beta sequences accurately predicted HLA-A and HLA-B alleles in most subjects. Under in vitro conditions, a few CMV-associated chains were confirmed as specific for CMV antigens.

These donors counted as nominally healthy when sampled, but unrecorded immune exposures were likely. This clone occurred a few times. Its antigen remains unknown. The PCR was carried out with 60 Vbeta primers and 13 Jbeta primers. Sequencing was performed with immunoSEQ multiplex PCR; in TCRdb, only in-frame clones are kept and a portion is missing. The profile shows tens of thousands of clones, around two thirds of them singletons. This CDR3 region has 15 residues. V was trimmed by 1 base and J by 0 bases, leaving 10 bases between them. Germline loops: CDR1 KGHSH, CDR2 LQKENI. The chain employs TRBV18 and TRBJ2-7, with D maybe TRBD2 (5 bases). The sample was PBMCs. This receptor was obtained from an older woman in good health and CMV-seropositive. CDR3 protein: CASSPLVGSSYEQYF. As DNA, the CDR3 is TGTGCCAGCTCACCACTGGTAGGGAGCTCCTACGAGCAGTACTTC.